These 31 T cell receptor beta chains originate from one sample sequenced in a study of blood T cell repertoires in COVID-19. Some clones are missing from TCRdb's copy, which holds only in-frame ones; the method was immunoSEQ multiplex PCR. The data contain around 270,000 clones, 88% of them singletons. Specimen: PBMCs or T cells enriched from blood (not recorded which). These receptors were obtained from a woman aged 40 to 55 who had been exposed to COVID-19.

The chain combines TRBV7-2 with TRBJ1-1; D not resolved. V was pared by 5 bases and J by 0 bases, with 13 bases between. CDR1 and CDR2 from the germline V gene are SGHTA and FQGNSA. The CDR3 runs 15 residues. CDR3 residues: CASSLSPGMNTEAFF. The CDR3 coding sequence is TGTGCCAGCAGCCTAAGTCCGGGGATGAACACTGAAGCTTTCTTT.

The chain uses TRBV2 and TRBJ1-1; D unresolved. The CDR3 spans 13 residues. The germline CDR1 and CDR2 sequences are SNHLY and FYNNEI. With 2 bases removed from V and 9 bases from J, the gap between germline ends came to 13 bases. CDR3 region: CASSEIYALQAFF. The CDR3 DNA reads TGTGCCAGCAGTGAAATATACGCGCTCCAAGCTTTCTTT.

This clone was detected only once. The CDR3 DNA reads TGTGCCAGCAGCCCCATCGAGGGGGGGCCTTTCACAGATACGCAGTATTTT. It yields the protein CASSPIEGGPFTDTQYF. The rearrangement links TRBV14 to TRBJ2-3; D perhaps matches TRBD2 (7 bases). Germline values: CDR1 SGHDN, CDR2 FVKESK. Trimming shortened V by 4 bases and J by 2 bases, and 19 bases separated the two germline ends. The CDR3 runs to 17 residues.

The chain couples TRBV11-3 to TRBJ2-1; D unresolved. Germline V lookup: CDR1 SGHNT, CDR2 YENEEA. The CDR3 spans 14 residues. The ends were cut back, 0 bases at V and 5 bases at J, with 8 bases in the middle. CDR3 residues: CASSLEAVHNEQFF. In DNA, the CDR3 is TGTGCCAGCAGCTTAGAGGCGGTCCACAATGAGCAGTTCTTC. Full variable domain (outside the CDR3, taken from reference TRBV11-3 and TRBJ2-1): EAGVVQSPRYKIIEKKQPVAFWCNPISGHNTLYWYLQNLGQGPELLIRYENEEAVDDSQLPKDRFSAERLKGVDSTLKIQPAELGDSAVYLCASSLEAVHNEQFFGPGTRLTVL.

This chain uses TRBV27 with TRBJ2-3, with TRBD2 matching over 14 bases. CDR1 MNHEY and CDR2 SMNVEV come from the germline V gene (reference sequence). V was pared by 5 bases and J by 6 bases, with 7 bases of the junction left unmatched. The CDR3 has 16 residues. For the CDR3, the DNA is TGTGCCAGCAGTGTAGGACTAGCGGGGGGCCGTGATACGCAGTATTTT. It yields the protein CASSVGLAGGRDTQYF.

This chain connects TRBV27 to TRBJ1-2; possibly TRBD1 for D (5 bases). Trimming cost V 0 bases and J 5 bases, with 10 bases left between them. The germline V gene has CDR1 MNHEY and CDR2 SMNVEV (reference sequence). This CDR3 has 14 residues. The CDR3 sequence is CASSLSTGGYGYTF. Written as DNA, the CDR3 is TGTGCCAGCAGTTTATCGACGGGGGGGTATGGCTACACCTTC.

V is TRBV7-9 and J is TRBJ2-7; perhaps TRBD1 as D (5 bases). V shed 1 base and J shed 1 base, with 8 bases lying between them. The length of the CDR3 is 14 residues. From germline, CDR1 is SEHNR and CDR2 FQNEAQ (reference sequence). The CDR3 DNA follows: TGTGCCAGCAGCTTAGACAGGTTATCCTACGAGCAGTACTTC. Translation gives CASSLDRLSYEQYF.

This chain joins TRBV25-1 and TRBJ2-5, with a tentative D call TRBD1 (5 bases). Germline loops: CDR1 MGHDK, CDR2 SYGVNS. The CDR3 is 13 amino acids. V lost 3 bases, J lost 5 bases, and 10 bases lay in between. Here the CDR3 reads CASSDRAGETQYF. CDR3 sequence (DNA): TGTGCCAGCAGTGACAGGGCTGGGGAGACCCAGTACTTC.

This clone was observed a single time. The chain uses TRBV24-1 and TRBJ1-5, with 8 nucleotides matching TRBD1. The CDR3 length is 18 residues. With 5 bases clipped from V and 0 bases from J, the junction kept 11 bases outside the gene matches. CDR1 is KGHDR and CDR2 is SFDVKD in the germline V gene. The chain's CDR3 is CATSATSGGGLSNQPQHF. The CDR3 DNA is TGTGCCACCAGTGCAACGTCAGGGGGCGGACTTAGCAATCAGCCCCAGCATTTT.

The V call is TRBV19, the J call TRBJ2-1; D unresolved. Germline CDR1 and CDR2: LNHDA and SQIVND (reference sequence). The CDR3 has 12 residues. The V gene lost 3 bases and the J gene lost 4 bases, with 4 bases spanning the gap. The CDR3 spells CASSIVYNEQFF. The CDR3 DNA is TGTGCCAGTAGTATCGTTTACAATGAGCAGTTCTTC.

This clone occurred once. The rearrangement uses TRBV6-5 and TRBJ2-7; 8 positions agree with TRBD1. The V segment lost 7 bases and the J segment 0 bases; nucleotides outside the gene matches: 8. This CDR3 is built from 15 residues. Germline-derived CDR1 and CDR2 are MNHEY and SVGAGI. As DNA, the CDR3 is TGTGCCAGCACAGACAGGGGCACGTTCTCCTACGAGCAGTACTTC. Translated, it gives CASTDRGTFSYEQYF.

The chain has TRBV20-1 and TRBJ2-3, with 9 bases identical to TRBD2. The CDR3 runs 14 residues. V dropped 3 bases and J dropped 6; count of bases not matched to a gene: 7. From germline, CDR1 is DFQATT and CDR2 SNEGSKA (reference sequence). CDR3 coding DNA: TGCAGTGCTAGTATGCGGGAGGGCCGCGATACGCAGTATTTT. As protein: CSASMREGRDTQYF.

This clone appeared a single time. The chain couples TRBV19 to TRBJ1-2; 9 bases fit TRBD1. The CDR3 has 12 amino acids. Germline assignment: CDR1 LNHDA and CDR2 SQIVND (reference sequence). The junction had 5 bases not matched to a gene; V was cut back by 10 bases and J by 5 bases. As DNA, the CDR3 is TGTGCCACAGGGGACAGGGAATATGGCTACACCTTC. Translated, it gives CATGDREYGYTF.

J is TRBJ1-1 and V is TRBV7-9, with D unresolved. V lost 5 bases to trimming and J lost 2 bases, with 12 bases between them. Germline values: CDR1 SEHNR, CDR2 FQNEAQ (reference sequence). This CDR3 is 14 amino acids long. Written as DNA, the CDR3 is TGTGCCAGCAGCGTTAAAACAATTAACACTGAAGCTTTCTTT. Its translation: CASSVKTINTEAFF.

For the CDR3, the DNA is TGTGCCAGCAGCCAAGAGCCCTCCCGGGGGTTGAGTGTAGATACGCAGTATTTT. The encoded protein is CASSQEPSRGLSVDTQYF. V gene TRBV4-2 combines with J gene TRBJ2-3; a possible D gene is TRBD2 (6 bases). CDR1 and CDR2 from the germline V gene are LGHNA and YNFKEQ. The CDR3 is made up of 18 amino acids. V lost 0 bases, J lost 5 bases, and 21 bases lay in between.

For this clone: The junction differs from germline at one of its ends, possibly a read error. V is TRBV5-1 and J is TRBJ1-2; D possibly corresponds to TRBD1 (6 bases). The CDR3 is made up of 16 amino acids. Germline CDR1 SGHRS, CDR2 YFSETQ. CDR3 bases: TGTGCCAGCAGCTTGGGAGCCTTGGCAGGGGAGCGTGGCTACACCTTC. Its translation: CASSLGALAGERGYTF.

This chain connects TRBV6-5 to TRBJ1-2; TRBD1 matches 9 bases. After removal of 0 bases from V and 4 bases from J, the junction contained 3 bases not matched to a gene. Germline CDR1 reads MNHEY; CDR2 reads SVGAGI. The CDR3 length is 15 residues. CDR3 region: CASSYSPGQGYGYTF. DNA of the CDR3: TGTGCCAGCAGTTACTCTCCGGGACAGGGCTATGGCTACACCTTC.

The V and J genes are TRBV5-1 and TRBJ2-1, with D possibly being TRBD1 (5 bases). From germline, CDR1 is SGHRS and CDR2 YFSETQ. V lost 3 bases and J lost 5, with 9 bases in between. This CDR3 is 13 amino acids long. CDR3 region: CASSSWGNNEQFF. DNA for the CDR3: TGCGCCAGCAGCTCCTGGGGCAACAATGAGCAGTTCTTC.

The chain carries TRBV2 and TRBJ2-1; a possible D gene is TRBD2 (7 bases). The germline V and J ends were trimmed by 6 bases and 6 bases, with 24 bases remaining between them. Germline V gene lookup returns CDR1 SNHLY and CDR2 FYNNEI. This CDR3 comprises 17 residues. The CDR3 loop reads CASSYISGGEWGNEQFF. The DNA of the CDR3 is TGTGCCAGCAGCTACATTTCGGGGGGCGAGTGGGGCAATGAGCAGTTCTTC.

This chain uses TRBV7-2 with TRBJ2-1; 8 bases map to TRBD2. The CDR3 length is 16 residues. V trimming: 3 bases; J trimming: 6 bases; junction bases outside the gene matches: 10. Germline V lookup: CDR1 SGHTA, CDR2 FQGNSA. The CDR3 protein is CASSFGLAGTLNEQFF. CDR3 nucleotides: TGTGCCAGCAGCTTCGGATTAGCGGGGACACTCAATGAGCAGTTCTTC.

The chain is built from TRBV29-1 and TRBJ1-5; the D is unclear. V was cut by 4 bases and J by 6 bases, with 13 bases left in between. This CDR3 is 13 amino acids long. Germline assignment: CDR1 SQVTM and CDR2 ANQGSEA. DNA for the CDR3: TGCAGCGTTGTACTACATTTGGGTCAGCCCCAGCATTTT. It yields the protein CSVVLHLGQPQHF.

The V gene is TRBV11-2, the J gene TRBJ2-7; tentative D call: TRBD2 (5 bases). There are 13 residues in the CDR3. Germline V lookup: CDR1 SGHAT, CDR2 FQNNGV. V was shortened by 2 bases and J by 7 bases, with 12 bases between the two germline ends. The CDR3 spells CASSLTGGREQYV. DNA of the CDR3: TGTGCCAGCAGCTTAACTGGAGGCCGGGAGCAGTACGTC.

This clone was seen a single time. The rearrangement uses TRBV29-1 and TRBJ1-2; 7 bases are shared with TRBD1. J lost 0 bases, V lost 7 bases, and 11 bases had no gene match. This CDR3 has 15 residues. CDR1 is SQVTM, CDR2 ANQGSEA, per germline. The CDR3 loop is CSALKGQASNYGYTF. As DNA, the CDR3 is TGCAGCGCGTTAAAAGGACAGGCTTCTAACTATGGCTACACCTTC.

V and J are TRBV21-1 and TRBJ1-5; whether TRBD1, the table's D call, matches the DNA was not checked. TRBV21-1 is labeled a pseudogene. The CDR3 has 13 residues. The CDR3 sequence: CATPGHYNQPQHF. In DNA, the CDR3 is TGTGCCACCCCGGGACACTACAATCAGCCCCAGCATTTT.

The rearrangement links TRBV28 to TRBJ2-2; D is possibly TRBD2 (5 bases). Trimming took 3 bases from V and 5 from J, leaving 16 bases between them. Germline CDR1 reads MDHEN; CDR2 reads SYDVKM. There are 16 residues in the CDR3. The CDR3 loop is CASSFPPGFGTGELFF. CDR3 nucleotides: TGTGCCAGCAGTTTCCCGCCGGGATTTGGGACCGGGGAGCTGTTTTTT.

J is TRBJ1-1 and V is TRBV6-5; tentatively, D is TRBD1 (6 bases). The germline gives CDR1 MNHEY, CDR2 SVGAGI. Trimming left V 7 bases short and J 6 bases short, with 12 bases between. The CDR3 has 12 amino acids. This CDR3 is CASTTQGAEAFF. For the CDR3, the DNA is TGTGCCAGCACTACACAGGGCGCTGAAGCTTTCTTT.

The sample holds one count of this clone. One end of the junction is discordant with germline, which a read error may explain. V and J are TRBV28 and TRBJ1-2, with D uncertain. CDR3 size: 17 residues. From germline, CDR1 is MDHEN and CDR2 SYDVKM. The CDR3 sequence is CASGLRAGGYPYSGYTF. For the CDR3, the DNA is TGTGCCAGCGGTTTAAGGGCTGGCGGGTACCCTTACTCGGGCTACACCTTC.

The chain couples TRBV19 to TRBJ1-2; the D gene is possibly TRBD1 (5 bases). Germline CDR1 and CDR2: LNHDA and SQIVND (reference sequence). The CDR3 covers 13 residues. Trimming pared 6 bases from V and 4 bases from J, leaving 12 bases between. Here the CDR3 reads CASRTGTSYGYTF. The CDR3 DNA sequence: TGTGCCAGTAGAACAGGCACCTCCTATGGCTACACCTTC.

J is TRBJ2-1 and V is TRBV7-3; TRBD2 aligns across 7 bases. Unmatched junction bases numbered 8, after V lost 2 bases and J lost 7 bases. The CDR3 is 15 amino acids. Per germline, CDR1 SGHTA and CDR2 FQGTGA. CDR3 sequence: CASSLGAGVGNEQFF. CDR3 DNA: TGTGCCAGCAGCTTAGGGGCGGGAGTGGGAAATGAGCAGTTCTTC.

The table lists this clone with a few counts. The V gene is TRBV5-5, the J gene TRBJ1-5; D gene uncertain. Germline-derived CDR1 and CDR2 are SGHKS and YYEKEE (reference sequence). The CDR3 length is 14 residues. Trimming pared 0 bases from V and 4 bases from J, leaving 8 bases between. The DNA of the CDR3 is TGTGCCAGCAGCTTGGGGGCAGCTAATCAGCCCCAGCATTTT. This gives the protein CASSLGAANQPQHF.

The chain links TRBV5-4 to TRBJ2-3, with TRBD2 matching over 12 bases. The germline CDR1 and CDR2 sequences are SGHNT and YYREEE (reference sequence). Trimming at V came to 0 bases and at J to 5 bases, leaving 1 base not matched to a gene. The CDR3 runs to 15 residues. CDR3 coding DNA: TGTGCCAGCAGCTTGGCTAGCGGGAGGGTAGATACGCAGTATTTT. It translates to CASSLASGRVDTQYF.